This T cell receptor beta chain was sequenced during a study of T-cell reconstitution after alpha-beta-depleted transplantation in children (dated by TCRdb to the mid-2010s). Regarding the study in general: The study quantitatively tracked T-cell immune reconstitution after TCRalphabeta/CD19-depleted allogeneic hematopoietic cell transplantation in children using TCR repertoire profiling.

The CDR3 starts with the cysteine, ends with the phenylalanine, and has 15 residues. Only the CDR3 part of the read is kept: 45 bases, read in frame from the first base. Looking up the germline V gene yields CDR1 MGHDK and CDR2 SYGVNS. The V end gives up 6 bases and the J end 7 bases, leaving 3 bases in the junction not matched to a gene. Summary of the overall study and its limitations: In some patients, the high TCRbeta diversity seen at day 60 was put down to recipient T cells and intrathymic progenitors that had survived conditioning. The apparently early alphabetaT-cell count recovery about two months after transplant was reportedly dependent on only several hundred rapidly expanded clones derived from non-depleted graft cells. Hyperexpanded clone frequencies declined over subsequent months; after one year, T-cell counts and TCRbeta diversity were mostly attributed to newly produced T cells.

This clonotype was detected only a few times. Its antigen remains unidentified. No base qualities exist here, and no much larger clone lies one base off it. The intended sense of this specimen's treatment or condition label: allogeneic hematopoietic cell transplantation with graft depleted of TCRalphabeta T cells and CD19 B cells. Transplant recipients were children who received TCRalphabeta/CD19-depleted allogeneic hematopoietic cell grafts. Library generation was performed with PCR. TCRdb shows the sequencer as Illumina HiSeq 2500. To normalize quantification of the TCRbeta repertoire, the TCR libraries were built with molecular barcoding that relied on unique molecular identifiers. TCRdb's own reprocessing of the public reads used fastp at Q25 and MiXCR and kept productive beta chains. Rows with one shared CDR3 protein collapse into an entry with the most common genes and DNA. The sample table records about 640,000 distinct CDR3 sequences; approximately 13% of these occur just once. Clones ranked in the top ten supply around 2% of the sample.

This sequence uses TRBV25-1 and TRBJ2-1, with 16 junctional bases fitting TRBD2. The sequence was obtained from a male patient aged 5 to 17 who had a stem cell transplant for acute myeloid leukemia, so the T cells may come from the graft donor. Sequenced here: PBMCs, mostly from graft donor cells, sampled 360 days after TCRalphabeta/CD19-depleted stem cell transplant. The CDR3 is CASRGTSGRANEQFF. Read as DNA, the sequence is TGTGCCAGCAGGGGGACTAGCGGGAGGGCGAATGAGCAGTTCTTC.